This T cell receptor beta chain was identified during a study of early T cells in non-severe SARS-CoV-2 infection (dated by TCRdb to the early 2020s). Study-wide context: Because TCR sequencing relied on bulk RNA taken from unsorted whole blood, pairing of alpha and beta chains was not possible.

The library relied on 5' RACE. The sequencer listed for this sample is NextSeq 500. To correct for sequencing error and PCR bias, the TCR library protocol tagged individual cDNA molecules with unique molecular identifiers. Both TCR alpha and beta chains were sequenced, and tight co-correlation was observed between alpha and beta sequence abundances in each sample. As for the authors' bioinformatics: Decombinator V4 was used to perform V gene, J gene and CDR3 annotation of TCR sequences. TCRs were defined as expanded if a significant change between any two time points was detected under a Poisson model with p below 0.0001. TCR abundances were normalised to the total number of TCRs sequenced per sample and were expressed as counts per million. TRAV1-2 paired with TRAJ12, TRAJ20 or TRAJ33 defined MAIT TCRs, while TRAV10 paired with TRAJ18 defined iNKT TCRs. A search of VDJdb, accessed on 1 November 2021, was run for TCRs annotated to CMV, EBV and SARS-CoV-2, with TCRs annotated for multiple antigens excluded. TCRdb reprocessed the public reads (quality trimming at Q25 with fastp, clone calling with MiXCR) and kept in-frame beta chains. Identical CDR3 protein sequences are pooled into one entry, listed with their most common genes and DNA. The V and J calls were determined by TCRdb, not by the authors. Counted in this sample were about 98,000 distinct CDR3 sequences; roughly 11% of them appeared once. The ten largest clonotypes hold approximately 5.3% of the sample.

The study was a case-control design nested within a healthcare worker cohort in London, UK, with weekly nasopharyngeal swab PCR tests and blood sampling. Healthcare workers were recruited during the week of the UK lockdown, between 23 and 31 March 2020, and followed weekly for up to 16 weeks. The CDR3 goes from the cysteine to the phenylalanine over 16 residues. CDR3 DNA only is kept here, 48 bases in frame from base 1. Between the V and J ends, shortened by 3 bases and 5 bases respectively, the junction contains 18 bases. The germline V gene sets CDR1 to MNHNS and CDR2 to SASEGT. This clonotype has more than one count but fewer than ten. Its antigen remains undetermined. There are no base qualities to consult, and no much larger clone falls within one base. The paper as a whole reports these results and caveats: Matching against VDJdb was skewed toward anti-spike CD8 responses, likely underestimated virus-specific expansions, and missed private and CD4 specificities.

The V and J segments used are TRBV6-1 and TRBJ2-3; the D gene is possibly TRBD1, with 6 bases matching. Sample: whole blood. This sequence was found in an adult who was a healthcare worker with PCR-confirmed SARS-CoV-2 infection or an uninfected control (not recorded which). The CDR3 corresponds to CASSEIRGIRGDTQYF. Read as DNA, the sequence is TGTGCCAGCAGTGAGATCAGGGGAATCAGGGGAGATACGCAGTATTTT.